This TCR beta chain was found in a study of shared clonotypes between healthy human individuals. General study results and limits: Expectations were that clonotype sharing among donors would be affected by sequencing depth. Sharing across four donors was highest in naive CD4 (around 5%) and lowest in memory CD8 (roughly 0.4%).

With regard to this clone: The antigen is undetermined.

The germline V gene has CDR1 MDHEN and CDR2 SYDVKM. V shed 5 bases and J shed 4 bases, with 12 bases lying between them. The CDR3 has 14 amino acids. Deep-level assay runs were performed. Produced via immunoSEQ multiplex PCR; TCRdb's table is partial and in-frame only. The table records almost 750,000 clones, 55% to 80% of them present only once. Nashville, Tennessee was home to all donors, each a Caucasian adult. This TCR came from a woman between 25 and 40 years old in good health. The sample taken for sequencing was memory CD4+ T cells sorted from blood. Subset described: CD45RA-negative fraction. The genes are TRBV28 and TRBJ1-5; weak D call: TRBD1 (5 bases). Here the CDR3 reads CASSRGLLNQPQHF. In DNA form, the CDR3 reads TGTGCCAGCAGTAGGGGCCTTCTAAATCAGCCCCAGCATTTT.